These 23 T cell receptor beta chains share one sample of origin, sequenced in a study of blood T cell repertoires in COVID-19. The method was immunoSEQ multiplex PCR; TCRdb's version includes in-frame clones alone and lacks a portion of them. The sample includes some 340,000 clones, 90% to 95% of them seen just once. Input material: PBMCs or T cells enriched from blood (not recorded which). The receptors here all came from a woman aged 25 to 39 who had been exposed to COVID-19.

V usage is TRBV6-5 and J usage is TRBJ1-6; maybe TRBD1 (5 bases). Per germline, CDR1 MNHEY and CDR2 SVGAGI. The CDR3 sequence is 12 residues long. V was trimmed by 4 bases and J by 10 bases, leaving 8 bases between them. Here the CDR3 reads CASSSQGSPLHF. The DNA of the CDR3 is TGTGCCAGCAGTTCCCAGGGCTCACCCCTCCACTTT.

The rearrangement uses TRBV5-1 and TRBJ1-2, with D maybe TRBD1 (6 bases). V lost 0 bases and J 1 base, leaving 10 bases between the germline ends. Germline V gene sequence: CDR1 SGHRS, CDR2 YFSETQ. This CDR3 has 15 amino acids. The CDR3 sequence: CASSLAIGGNYGYTF. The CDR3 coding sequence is TGCGCCAGCAGCTTGGCTATAGGGGGTAACTATGGCTACACCTTC.

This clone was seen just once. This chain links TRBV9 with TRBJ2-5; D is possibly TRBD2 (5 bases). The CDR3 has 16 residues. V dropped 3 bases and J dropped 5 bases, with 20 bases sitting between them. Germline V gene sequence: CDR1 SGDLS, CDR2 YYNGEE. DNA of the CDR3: TGTGCCAGCAGCGCCCAAGGCGACTACTCCTGGGAGACCCAGTACTTC. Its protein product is CASSAQGDYSWETQYF.

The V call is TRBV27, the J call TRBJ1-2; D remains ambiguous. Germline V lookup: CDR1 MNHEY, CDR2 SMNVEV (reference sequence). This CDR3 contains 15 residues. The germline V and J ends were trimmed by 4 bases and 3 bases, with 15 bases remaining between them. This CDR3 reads CASSSPRLADYGYTF. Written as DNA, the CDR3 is TGTGCCAGCAGTTCCCCCCGGTTGGCGGACTATGGCTACACCTTC.

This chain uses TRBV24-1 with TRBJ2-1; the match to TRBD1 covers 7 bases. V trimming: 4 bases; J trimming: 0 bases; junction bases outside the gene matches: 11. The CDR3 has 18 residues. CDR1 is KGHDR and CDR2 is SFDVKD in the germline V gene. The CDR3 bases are TGTGCCACCAGTGACAAGGACAGGAGGTGTATCTCCTACAATGAGCAGTTCTTC. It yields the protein CATSDKDRRCISYNEQFF.

The CDR3 sequence is CASSVGNGTSRGYTF. The CDR3 nucleotides read TGTGCCAGCAGCGTAGGAAACGGGACTTCCCGTGGCTACACCTTC. V gene TRBV9 combines with J gene TRBJ1-2; TRBD1 is a possible D gene (5 bases). This CDR3 is built from 15 residues. Germline V lookup: CDR1 SGDLS, CDR2 YYNGEE. The V end was cut by 0 bases, the J end by 7 bases, with 16 bases between.

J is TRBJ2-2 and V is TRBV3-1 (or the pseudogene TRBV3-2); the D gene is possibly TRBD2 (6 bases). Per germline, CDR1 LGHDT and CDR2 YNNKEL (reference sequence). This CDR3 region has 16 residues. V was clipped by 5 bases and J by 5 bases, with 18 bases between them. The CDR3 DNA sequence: TGTGCCAGCAGCTCCCATCTTGATCGGGGGACCGGGGAGCTGTTTTTT. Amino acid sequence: CASSSHLDRGTGELFF.

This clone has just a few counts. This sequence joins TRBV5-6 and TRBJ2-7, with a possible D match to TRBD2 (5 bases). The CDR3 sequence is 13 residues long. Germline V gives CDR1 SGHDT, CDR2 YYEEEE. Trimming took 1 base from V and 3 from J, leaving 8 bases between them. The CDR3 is CASSLLANYEQYF. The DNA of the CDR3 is TGTGCCAGCAGCTTGCTAGCTAACTACGAGCAGTACTTC.

CDR3 residues: CAISGGGGGEAFF. The CDR3 coding sequence is TGTGCCATCAGTGGCGGGGGAGGAGGTGAAGCTTTCTTT. The V and J genes are TRBV10-3 and TRBJ1-1; tentatively, D is TRBD1 (5 bases). This CDR3 is built from 13 residues. Germline V gene sequence: CDR1 ENHRY, CDR2 SYGVKD. The germline V and J ends were trimmed by 4 bases and 7 bases, with 13 bases remaining between them.

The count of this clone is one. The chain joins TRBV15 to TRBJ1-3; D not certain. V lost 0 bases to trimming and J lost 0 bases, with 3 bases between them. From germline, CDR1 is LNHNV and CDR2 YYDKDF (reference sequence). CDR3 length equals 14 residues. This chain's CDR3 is CATSRDYSGNTIYF. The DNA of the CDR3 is TGTGCCACCAGCAGAGATTACTCTGGAAACACCATATATTTT.

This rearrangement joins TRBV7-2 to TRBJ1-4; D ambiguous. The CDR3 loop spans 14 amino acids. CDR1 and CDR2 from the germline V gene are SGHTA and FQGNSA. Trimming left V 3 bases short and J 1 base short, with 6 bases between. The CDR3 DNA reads TGTGCCAGCAGCTTGCAGTTAACTAATGAAAAACTGTTTTTT. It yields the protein CASSLQLTNEKLFF. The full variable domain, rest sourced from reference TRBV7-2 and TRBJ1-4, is GAGVSQSPSNKVTEKGKDVELRCDPISGHTALYWYRQSLGQGLEFLIYFQGNSAPDKSGLPSDRFSAERTGGSVSTLTIQRTQQEDSAVYLCASSLQLTNEKLFFGSGTQLSVL.

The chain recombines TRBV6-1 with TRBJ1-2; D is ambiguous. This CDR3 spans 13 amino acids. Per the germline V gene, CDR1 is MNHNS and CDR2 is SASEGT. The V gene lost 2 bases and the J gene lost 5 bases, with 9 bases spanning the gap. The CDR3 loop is CASSEPGRYGYTF. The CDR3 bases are TGTGCCAGCAGTGAACCTGGGAGGTATGGCTACACCTTC.

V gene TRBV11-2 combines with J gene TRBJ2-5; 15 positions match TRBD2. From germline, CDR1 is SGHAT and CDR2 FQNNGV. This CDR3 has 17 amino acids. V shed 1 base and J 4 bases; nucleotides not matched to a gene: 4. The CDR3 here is CASSLGTSGGAGETQYF. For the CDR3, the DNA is TGTGCCAGCAGCTTAGGGACTAGCGGGGGGGCTGGAGAGACCCAGTACTTC.

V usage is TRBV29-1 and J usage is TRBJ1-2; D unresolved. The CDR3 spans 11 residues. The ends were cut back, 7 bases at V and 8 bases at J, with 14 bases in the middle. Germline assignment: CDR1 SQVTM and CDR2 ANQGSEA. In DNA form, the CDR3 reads TGCAGCGCTCAGGTCCTTGGAGGCTACACCTTC. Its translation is CSAQVLGGYTF.

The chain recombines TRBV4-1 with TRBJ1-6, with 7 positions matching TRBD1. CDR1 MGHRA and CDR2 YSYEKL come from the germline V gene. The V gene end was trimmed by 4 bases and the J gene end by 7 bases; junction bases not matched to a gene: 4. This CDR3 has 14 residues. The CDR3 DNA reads TGCGCCAGCAGCCCCTCAGGGGGGAATTCACCCCTCCACTTT. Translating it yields CASSPSGGNSPLHF.

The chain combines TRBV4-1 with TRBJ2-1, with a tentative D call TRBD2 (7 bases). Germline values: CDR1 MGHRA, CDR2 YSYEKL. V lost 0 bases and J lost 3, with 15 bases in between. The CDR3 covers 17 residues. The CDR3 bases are TGCGCCAGCAGCCAAGACCCTGAAGGGGGGGTCTACAATGAGCAGTTCTTC. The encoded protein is CASSQDPEGGVYNEQFF.

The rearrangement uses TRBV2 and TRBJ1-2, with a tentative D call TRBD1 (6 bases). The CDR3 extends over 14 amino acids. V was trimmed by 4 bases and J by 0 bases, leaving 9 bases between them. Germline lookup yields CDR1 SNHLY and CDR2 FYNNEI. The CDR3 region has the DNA TGTGCCAGCAGTGCAGGGGCCTCTAACTATGGCTACACCTTC. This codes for CASSAGASNYGYTF.

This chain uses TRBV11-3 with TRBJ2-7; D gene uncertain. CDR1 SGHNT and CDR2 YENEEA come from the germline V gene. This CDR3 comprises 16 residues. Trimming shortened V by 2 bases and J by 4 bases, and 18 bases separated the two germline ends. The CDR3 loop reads CASSLLGLGTRYEQYF. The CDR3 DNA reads TGTGCCAGCAGCTTACTCGGGTTGGGTACGAGGTACGAGCAGTACTTC.

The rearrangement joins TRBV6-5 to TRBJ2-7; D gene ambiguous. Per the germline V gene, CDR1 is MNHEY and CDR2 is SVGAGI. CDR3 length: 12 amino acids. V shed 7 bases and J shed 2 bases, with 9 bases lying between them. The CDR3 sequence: CASTRSAYEQYF. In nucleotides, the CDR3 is TGTGCCAGCACTCGGTCCGCCTACGAGCAGTACTTC.

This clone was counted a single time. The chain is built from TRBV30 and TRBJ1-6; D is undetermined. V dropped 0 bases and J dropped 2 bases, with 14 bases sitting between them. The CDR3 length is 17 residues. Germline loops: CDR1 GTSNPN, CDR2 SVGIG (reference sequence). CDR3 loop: CAWSVSMENAYNSPLHF. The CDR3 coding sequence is TGTGCCTGGAGTGTATCTATGGAGAACGCCTATAATTCACCCCTCCACTTT.

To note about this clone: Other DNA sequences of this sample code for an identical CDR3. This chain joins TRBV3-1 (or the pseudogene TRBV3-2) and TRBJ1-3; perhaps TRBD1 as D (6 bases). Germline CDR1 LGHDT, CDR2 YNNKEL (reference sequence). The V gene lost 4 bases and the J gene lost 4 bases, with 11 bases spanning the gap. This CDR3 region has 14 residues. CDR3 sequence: CASSRTGQGNTIYF. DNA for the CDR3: TGTGCCAGCAGCCGAACGGGACAAGGAAACACCATATATTTT.

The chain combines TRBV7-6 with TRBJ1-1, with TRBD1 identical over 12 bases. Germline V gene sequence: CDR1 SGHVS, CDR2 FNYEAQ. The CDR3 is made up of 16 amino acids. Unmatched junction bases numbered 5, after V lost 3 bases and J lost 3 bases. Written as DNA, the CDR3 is TGTGCCAGCAGCTTTGGGACAGGGGGCCGGGACACTGAAGCTTTCTTT. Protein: CASSFGTGGRDTEAFF.

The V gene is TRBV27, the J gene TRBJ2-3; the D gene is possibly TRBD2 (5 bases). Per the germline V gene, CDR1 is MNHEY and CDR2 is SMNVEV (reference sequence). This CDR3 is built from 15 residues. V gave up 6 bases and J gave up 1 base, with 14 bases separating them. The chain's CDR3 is CASRTLASGTDTQYF. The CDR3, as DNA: TGTGCCAGCAGGACCCTAGCCTCGGGCACAGATACGCAGTATTTT.